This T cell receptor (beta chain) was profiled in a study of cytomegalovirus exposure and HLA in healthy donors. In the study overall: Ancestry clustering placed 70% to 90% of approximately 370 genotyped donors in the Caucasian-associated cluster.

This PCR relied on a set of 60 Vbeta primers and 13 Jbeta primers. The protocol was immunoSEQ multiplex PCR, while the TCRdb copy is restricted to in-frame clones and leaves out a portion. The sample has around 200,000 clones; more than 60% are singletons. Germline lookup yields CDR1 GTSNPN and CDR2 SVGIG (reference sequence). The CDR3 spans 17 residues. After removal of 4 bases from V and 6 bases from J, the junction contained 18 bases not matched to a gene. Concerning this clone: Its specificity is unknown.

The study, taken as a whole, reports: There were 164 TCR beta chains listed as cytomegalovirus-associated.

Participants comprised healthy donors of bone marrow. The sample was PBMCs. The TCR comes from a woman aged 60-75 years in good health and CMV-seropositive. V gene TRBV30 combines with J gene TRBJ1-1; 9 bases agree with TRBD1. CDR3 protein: CAWMRGGTGIFGSEAFF. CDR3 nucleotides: TGTGCCTGGATGAGGGGCGGGACAGGGATTTTCGGCTCTGAAGCTTTCTTT.